The text below deals with one TCR beta chain. The data were taken from a study of technical replicates of blood from a handful of donors. V shed 6 bases and J shed 14 bases, with 11 bases lying between them. Germline values: CDR1 MNHNS, CDR2 SASEGT. The CDR3 has 11 residues. Profiling relied on immunoSEQ multiplex PCR, and the TCRdb table lists in-frame clones only, not all of them. The repertoire holds tens of thousands of clones, with approximately 91% as singletons. The sequence came from a human donor in good health. Some clones in this sample may be carry-over from other donors' samples. J is TRBJ1-6 and V is TRBV6-1; possibly TRBD1 for D (6 bases). The source material was PBMCs. The CDR3 DNA follows: TGTGCCAGCAGGGAAAAGGGGGCCCTCCACTTT. Amino acid sequence: CASREKGALHF.